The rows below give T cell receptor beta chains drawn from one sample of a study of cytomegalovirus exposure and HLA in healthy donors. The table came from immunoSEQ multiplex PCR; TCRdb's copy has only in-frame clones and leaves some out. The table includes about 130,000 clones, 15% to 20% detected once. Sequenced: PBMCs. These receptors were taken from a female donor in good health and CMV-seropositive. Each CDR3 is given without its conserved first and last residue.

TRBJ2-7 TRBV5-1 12 ASSLDSNSYEQY
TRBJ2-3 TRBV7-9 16 ASSFGNPGQMKGYTQY
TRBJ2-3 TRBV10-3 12 AISGLGMADTQY
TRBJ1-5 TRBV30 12 AWSVLSSNQPQH
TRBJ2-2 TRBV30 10 AWSPLTGELF
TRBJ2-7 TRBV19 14 ASSIVGGSRAYEQY
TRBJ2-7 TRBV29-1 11 SVSWTGSREQY
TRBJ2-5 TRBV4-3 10 ASSQDGGTQY
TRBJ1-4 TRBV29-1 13 SVGPGQGTNEKLF
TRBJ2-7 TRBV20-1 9 SARRRDEQY